This TCR beta chain was sequenced during a study of shared clonotypes between healthy human individuals. V lost 4 bases to trimming and J lost 2 bases, with 19 bases between them. CDR3 length: 17 residues. The germline V gene encodes CDR1 SGDLS and CDR2 YYNGEE. TCRdb keeps only in-frame clones here, not all; method: immunoSEQ multiplex PCR. The table has around 300,000 clones, 80% to 90% seen once; the top ten hold 15% to 20%. Study outcomes and limitations: Rarefaction indicated that sorted-subset sequencing remained incomplete although depth was large. Naive subsets, compared against memory subsets, generally had larger estimated richness values. Having only a few donors restricted how much genetic and exposure-history diversity was captured. Shared clonotypes across all four donors exceeded non-shared ones in generation probability.

As for this clone: Its antigen is unidentified.

This sequence joins TRBV9 and TRBJ2-4; TRBD2 is a possible D gene (7 bases). The sequenced sample was memory CD8+ T cells sorted from blood. Noted subset: CD45RO+ cells pooled with CCR7-negative TemRA cells. This clonotype originated in a man between 18 and 35 years old in good health. CDR3 region: CASSRGGGISPKNIQYF. CDR3 nucleotides: TGTGCCAGCAGCCGGGGAGGGGGAATCAGTCCCAAAAACATTCAGTACTTC.